These T cell receptor beta chains were read from a single sample in a study of shared clonotypes between healthy human individuals. The table came from immunoSEQ multiplex PCR; TCRdb's copy has only in-frame clones and leaves some out. Among millions of clones listed, approximately 95% were seen once. The specimen sequenced was naive CD4+ T cells sorted from blood. The receptors here all came from a man between 18 and 35 years old in good health. CDR3s include the opening cysteine and the closing phenylalanine or tryptophan. A D gene is named only where the DNA matches it firmly. Some rows mark clone size as missing; the rest say once, few, many or name a class of expanded clone.

V gene: TRBV10-3
D gene: TRBD2
clone size: NA
J gene: TRBJ2-1
CDR3 protein: CAISTLAEGYNEQFF
CDR3 DNA: TGTGCCATCAGTACACTAGCGGAGGGATACAATGAGCAGTTCTTC

V gene: TRBV6-1
D gene: TRBD1
clone size: NA
J gene: TRBJ2-2
CDR3 protein: CASSSGQVETGELFF
CDR3 DNA: TGTGCCAGCAGTTCGGGACAGGTGGAAACCGGGGAGCTGTTTTTT

V gene: TRBV7-2
D gene: NA
clone size: NA
J gene: TRBJ1-2
CDR3 protein: CASSQDPTVNYGYTF
CDR3 DNA: TGTGCCAGCAGCCAGGACCCGACAGTTAACTATGGCTACACCTTC

V gene: TRBV6-4
D gene: NA
clone size: NA
J gene: TRBJ2-3
CDR3 protein: CASSDDRRTDTQYF
CDR3 DNA: TGTGCCAGCAGTGACGACCGACGCACAGATACGCAGTATTTT

V gene: TRBV2
D gene: TRBD2
clone size: NA
J gene: TRBJ2-1
CDR3 protein: CASSEAGGLNEQFF
CDR3 DNA: TGTGCCAGCAGTGAAGCGGGAGGGCTCAATGAGCAGTTCTTC

V gene: TRBV7-9
D gene: NA
clone size: NA
J gene: TRBJ2-7
CDR3 protein: CASSLGSGGFLEQYF
CDR3 DNA: TGTGCCAGCAGCTTAGGGTCAGGGGGGTTCCTGGAGCAGTACTTC

V gene: TRBV11-1
D gene: NA
clone size: NA
J gene: TRBJ2-3
CDR3 protein: CASSTKGGGITQYF
CDR3 DNA: TGTGCCAGCAGCACTAAAGGTGGGGGCATCACGCAGTATTTT

V gene: TRBV7-2
D gene: TRBD1
clone size: NA
J gene: TRBJ1-3
CDR3 protein: CASSLTGLSGNTIYF
CDR3 DNA: TGTGCCAGCAGCTTGACAGGGCTCTCTGGAAACACCATATATTTT

V gene: TRBV6-1
D gene: NA
clone size: few
J gene: TRBJ1-2
CDR3 protein: CASSEAGNNYGYTF
CDR3 DNA: TGTGCCAGCAGTGAAGCGGGCAACAACTATGGCTACACCTTC

V gene: TRBV5-1
D gene: TRBD1
clone size: NA
J gene: TRBJ2-1
CDR3 protein: CASSVGQGVDEQFF
CDR3 DNA: TGCGCCAGCAGCGTGGGGCAGGGGGTTGATGAGCAGTTCTTC

V gene: TRBV2
D gene: NA
clone size: NA
J gene: TRBJ1-5
CDR3 protein: CASSDRNSEIGQPQHF
CDR3 DNA: TGTGCCAGCAGTGATCGTAATAGTGAGATAGGTCAGCCCCAGCATTTT

V gene: TRBV28
D gene: NA
clone size: NA
J gene: TRBJ1-1
CDR3 protein: CASSIMTWGLTMNTEAFF
CDR3 DNA: TGTGCCAGCAGCATCATGACTTGGGGACTGACTATGAACACTGAAGCTTTCTTT

V gene: TRBV7-2
D gene: TRBD1
clone size: NA
J gene: TRBJ1-5
CDR3 protein: CASSTGQGAYQPQHF
CDR3 DNA: TGTGCCAGCAGCACGGGACAGGGGGCTTATCAGCCCCAGCATTTT

V gene: TRBV9
D gene: TRBD1
clone size: NA
J gene: TRBJ2-6
CDR3 protein: CASSVGQGALGANVLTF
CDR3 DNA: TGTGCCAGCAGCGTGGGACAGGGGGCGCTTGGGGCCAACGTCCTGACTTTC

V gene: TRBV27
D gene: NA
clone size: NA
J gene: TRBJ2-7
CDR3 protein: CASSSRGGGLWYEQYF
CDR3 DNA: TGTGCCAGCAGTTCGCGGGGAGGGGGCCTTTGGTACGAGCAGTACTTC

V gene: TRBV6-1
D gene: NA
clone size: NA
J gene: TRBJ2-7
CDR3 protein: CASSPQPYEQYF
CDR3 DNA: TGTGCCAGCAGTCCTCAGCCCTACGAGCAGTACTTC

V gene: TRBV4-1
D gene: TRBD2
clone size: NA
J gene: TRBJ2-5
CDR3 protein: CASSQDSGRAQETQYF
CDR3 DNA: TGCGCCAGCAGCCAAGATAGCGGGAGGGCCCAAGAGACCCAGTACTTC

V gene: TRBV21-1
D gene: NA
clone size: NA
J gene: TRBJ1-4
CDR3 protein: CASSKAGGTNEKLFF
CDR3 DNA: TGTGCCAGCAGCAAAGCAGGGGGGACTAATGAAAAACTGTTTTTT

V gene: TRBV10-2
D gene: NA
clone size: NA
J gene: TRBJ1-4
CDR3 protein: CASSDWGAGATNEKLFF
CDR3 DNA: TGCGCCAGCAGTGATTGGGGGGCTGGTGCAACTAATGAAAAACTGTTTTTT

V gene: TRBV28
D gene: TRBD2
clone size: once
J gene: TRBJ2-7
CDR3 protein: CASTLSGASYEQYF
CDR3 DNA: TGTGCCAGCACCCTCAGCGGGGCCTCCTACGAGCAGTACTTC

V gene: TRBV6-1
D gene: TRBD1
clone size: NA
J gene: TRBJ1-5
CDR3 protein: CASTGQGSNQPQHF
CDR3 DNA: TGTGCCAGCACAGGACAGGGGAGCAATCAGCCCCAGCATTTT

V gene: TRBV28
D gene: NA
clone size: NA
J gene: TRBJ1-2
CDR3 protein: CASSLDSLNYGYTF
CDR3 DNA: TGTGCCAGCAGTTTAGACTCCCTTAACTATGGCTACACCTTC

V gene: TRBV18
D gene: NA
clone size: NA
J gene: TRBJ2-7
CDR3 protein: CASSESLLVYEQYF
CDR3 DNA: TGTGCCAGCTCCGAGTCCCTCCTCGTCTACGAGCAGTACTTC

V gene: TRBV2
D gene: NA
clone size: once
J gene: TRBJ1-4
CDR3 protein: CASSERKLNEKLFF
CDR3 DNA: TGTGCCAGCAGTGAAAGGAAACTTAATGAAAAACTGTTTTTT

V gene: TRBV10-3
D gene: TRBD2
clone size: NA
J gene: TRBJ2-3
CDR3 protein: CAITGAGGTDTQYF
CDR3 DNA: TGTGCCATAACTGGAGCGGGGGGCACAGATACGCAGTATTTT

V gene: TRBV7-9
D gene: TRBD1
clone size: NA
J gene: TRBJ2-1
CDR3 protein: CASNGQGAYNEQFF
CDR3 DNA: TGTGCCAGCAACGGGCAGGGGGCCTACAATGAGCAGTTCTTC

V gene: TRBV5-4
D gene: TRBD1
clone size: NA
J gene: TRBJ2-7
CDR3 protein: CASSLETGGLSYEQYF
CDR3 DNA: TGTGCCAGCAGCTTAGAGACAGGGGGCTTATCCTACGAGCAGTACTTC

V gene: TRBV2
D gene: TRBD1
clone size: NA
J gene: TRBJ2-5
CDR3 protein: CASSAGTVRIETQYF
CDR3 DNA: TGTGCCAGCAGTGCGGGGACAGTAAGAATAGAGACCCAGTACTTC

V gene: TRBV7-2
D gene: NA
clone size: NA
J gene: TRBJ2-3
CDR3 protein: CASSQPGVADTQYF
CDR3 DNA: TGTGCCAGCAGCCAACCCGGGGTGGCAGATACGCAGTATTTT

V gene: TRBV28
D gene: NA
clone size: NA
J gene: TRBJ2-5
CDR3 protein: CASSLPDSWQETQYF
CDR3 DNA: TGTGCCAGCAGTTTACCCGACAGTTGGCAAGAGACCCAGTACTTC

V gene: TRBV4-1
D gene: NA
clone size: NA
J gene: TRBJ1-3
CDR3 protein: CASSQGRTERNTIYF
CDR3 DNA: TGCGCCAGCAGCCAAGGCCGGACAGAGAGAAACACCATATATTTT

V gene: TRBV30
D gene: NA
clone size: NA
J gene: TRBJ2-7
CDR3 protein: CAWATGISYEQYF
CDR3 DNA: TGTGCCTGGGCGACGGGGATCTCCTACGAGCAGTACTTC